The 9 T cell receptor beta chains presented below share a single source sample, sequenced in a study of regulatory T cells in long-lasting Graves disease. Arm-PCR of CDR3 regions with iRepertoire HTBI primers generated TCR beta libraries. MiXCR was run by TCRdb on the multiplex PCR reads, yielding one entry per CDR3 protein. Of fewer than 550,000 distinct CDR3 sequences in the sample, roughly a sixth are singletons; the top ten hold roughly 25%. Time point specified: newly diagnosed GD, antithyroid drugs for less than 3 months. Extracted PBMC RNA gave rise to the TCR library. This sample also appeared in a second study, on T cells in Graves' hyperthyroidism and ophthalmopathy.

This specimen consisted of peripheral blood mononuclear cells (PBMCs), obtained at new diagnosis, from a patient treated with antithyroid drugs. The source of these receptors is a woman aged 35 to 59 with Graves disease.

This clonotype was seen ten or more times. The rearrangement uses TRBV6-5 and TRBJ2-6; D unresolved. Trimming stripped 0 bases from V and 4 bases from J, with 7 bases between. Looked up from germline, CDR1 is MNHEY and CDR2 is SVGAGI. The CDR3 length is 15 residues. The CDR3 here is CASSYSGSGANVLTF. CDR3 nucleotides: TGTGCCAGCAGTTACTCAGGGTCCGGGGCCAACGTCCTGACTTTC.

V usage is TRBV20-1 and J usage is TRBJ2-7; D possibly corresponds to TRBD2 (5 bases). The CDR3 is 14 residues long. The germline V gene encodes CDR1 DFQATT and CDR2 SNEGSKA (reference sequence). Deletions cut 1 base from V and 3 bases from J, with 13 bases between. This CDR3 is CSARGGLVGYEQYF. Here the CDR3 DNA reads TGCAGTGCTAGAGGAGGGTTAGTGGGCTACGAGCAGTACTTC.

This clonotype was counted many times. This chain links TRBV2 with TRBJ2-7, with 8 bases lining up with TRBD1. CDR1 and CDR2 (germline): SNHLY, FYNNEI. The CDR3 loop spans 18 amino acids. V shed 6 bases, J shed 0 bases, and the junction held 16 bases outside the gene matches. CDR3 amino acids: CASRLRDRYTPPSYEQYF. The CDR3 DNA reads TGTGCCAGCAGACTCCGGGACAGGTATACCCCGCCCTCCTACGAGCAGTACTTC.

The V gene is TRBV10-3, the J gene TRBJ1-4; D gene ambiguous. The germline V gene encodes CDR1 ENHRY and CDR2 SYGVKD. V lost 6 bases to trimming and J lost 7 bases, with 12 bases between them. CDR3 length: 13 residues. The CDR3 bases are TGTGCCATCAGGGACCGACTGAGTGAAAAACTGTTTTTT. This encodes CAIRDRLSEKLFF.

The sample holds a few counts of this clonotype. Here the CDR3 DNA reads TGCAGTGCTAGGATTGGCGGGGGACTCCAAGAGACCCAGTACTTC. Translated: CSARIGGGLQETQYF. V gene TRBV20-1 combines with J gene TRBJ2-5; 7 nucleotides align to TRBD2. J lost 1 base, V lost 3 bases, and 8 bases had no gene match. Germline-derived CDR1 and CDR2 are DFQATT and SNEGSKA (reference sequence). This CDR3 is built from 15 residues.

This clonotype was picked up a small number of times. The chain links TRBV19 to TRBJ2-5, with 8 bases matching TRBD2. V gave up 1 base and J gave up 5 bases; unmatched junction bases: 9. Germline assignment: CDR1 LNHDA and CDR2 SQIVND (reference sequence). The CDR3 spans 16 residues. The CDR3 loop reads CASSIGGRGARETQYF. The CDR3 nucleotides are TGTGCCAGTAGTATAGGTGGGCGGGGGGCCCGGGAGACCCAGTACTTC.

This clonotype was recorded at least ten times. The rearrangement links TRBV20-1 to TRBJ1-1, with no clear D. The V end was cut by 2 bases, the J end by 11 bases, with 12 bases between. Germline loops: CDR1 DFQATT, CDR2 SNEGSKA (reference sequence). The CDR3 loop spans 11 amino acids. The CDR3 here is CSARSPTRAFF. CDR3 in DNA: TGCAGTGCTAGATCCCCGACTCGTGCTTTCTTT.

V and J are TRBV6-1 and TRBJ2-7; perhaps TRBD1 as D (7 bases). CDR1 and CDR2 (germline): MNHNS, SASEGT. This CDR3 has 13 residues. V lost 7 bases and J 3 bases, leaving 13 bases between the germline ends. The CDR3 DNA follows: TGTGCCAGCACGAGGAGGGGGCGCTACGAGCAGTACTTC. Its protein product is CASTRRGRYEQYF.

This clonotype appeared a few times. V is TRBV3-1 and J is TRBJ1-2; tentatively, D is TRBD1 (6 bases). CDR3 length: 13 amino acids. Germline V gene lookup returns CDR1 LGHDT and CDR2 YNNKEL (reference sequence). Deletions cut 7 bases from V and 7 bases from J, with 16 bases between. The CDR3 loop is CASTTRTALGYTF. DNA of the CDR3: TGTGCCAGCACCACTCGGACAGCCCTTGGCTACACCTTC.